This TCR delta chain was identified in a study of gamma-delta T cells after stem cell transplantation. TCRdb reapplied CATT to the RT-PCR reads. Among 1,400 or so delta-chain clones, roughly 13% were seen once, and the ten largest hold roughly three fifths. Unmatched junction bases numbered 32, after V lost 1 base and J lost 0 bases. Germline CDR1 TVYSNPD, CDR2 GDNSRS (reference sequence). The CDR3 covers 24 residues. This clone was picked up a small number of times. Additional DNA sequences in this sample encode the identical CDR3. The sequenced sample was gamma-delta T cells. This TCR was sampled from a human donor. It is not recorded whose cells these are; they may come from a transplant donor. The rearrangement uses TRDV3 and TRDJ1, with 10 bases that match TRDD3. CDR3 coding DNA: TGTGCCTTTAATCGGAAACCCACACTACGGGGACGGGGGGATACGCGGGGGAACACCGATAAACTCATCTTT. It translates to CAFNRKPTLRGRGDTRGNTDKLIF.